A single sample is the source of the 10 T cell receptor beta chains below, sequenced in a study of CD8 T cells in ankylosing spondylitis. TCRdb independently ran MiXCR on the 5' RACE reads; one entry per CDR3 protein. The data hold 150,000 to 200,000 distinct CDR3 sequences, with 9.8% observed a single time. Material: blood, either unsorted or a sorted T cell fraction (not recorded which). These TCRs come from a female donor with ankylosing spondylitis or in good health (not recorded which).

The chain is built from TRBV7-6 and TRBJ1-1; tentatively, D is TRBD1 (6 bases). CDR1 and CDR2 (germline): SGHVS, FNYEAQ. Trimming removed 10 bases at V and 7 bases at J, with 13 bases between. The CDR3 covers 11 residues. The CDR3: CATSDRFEAFF. DNA for the CDR3: TGTGCCACCTCCGACAGGTTTGAAGCTTTCTTT.

In its sample, this clonotype was seen a few times. The CDR3 loop is CAGGTSGSTEAFF. The DNA of the CDR3 is TGTGCCGGGGGAACCTCAGGGTCCACTGAAGCTTTCTTT. The rearrangement links TRBV30 to TRBJ1-1, with a possible D match to TRBD1 (5 bases). V was cut by 8 bases and J by 4 bases, with 17 bases left in between. Per germline, CDR1 GTSNPN and CDR2 SVGIG (reference sequence). The CDR3 has 13 residues.

The rearrangement joins TRBV6-2 or TRBV6-3 to TRBJ1-1; D is ambiguous. Germline V gene data show CDR1 as MNHEY and CDR2 as SVGEGT. The germline V and J ends were trimmed by 3 bases and 2 bases, with 10 bases remaining between them. CDR3 size: 14 residues. The DNA of the CDR3 is TGTGCCAGCAGTTATGATGGTGGTAACACTGAAGCTTTCTTT. Amino acid sequence: CASSYDGGNTEAFF.

This clonotype showed up just a few times. The gene calls are TRBV7-2 and TRBJ2-1; 9 bases match TRBD2. In germline, CDR1 is SGHTA, CDR2 FQGNSA. The V gene end was trimmed by 0 bases and the J gene end by 10 bases; junction bases not matched to a gene: 13. CDR3 length: 17 amino acids. As DNA, the CDR3 is TGTGCCAGCAGCTTAGCGCATTTTTTGCGGGAGGGTGGCGAGCAGTTCTTC. Its protein product is CASSLAHFLREGGEQFF. Looking up the rest from reference TRBV7-2 and TRBJ2-1 gives the full variable domain: GAGVSQSPSNKVTEKGKDVELRCDPISGHTALYWYRQSLGQGLEFLIYFQGNSAPDKSGLPSDRFSAERTGGSVSTLTIQRTQQEDSAVYLCASSLAHFLREGGEQFFGPGTRLTVL.

The rearrangement joins TRBV6-1 to TRBJ2-1; TRBD2 matches at 9 bases. Losses at the gene ends were 5 bases for V and 8 bases for J; bases not matched to a gene: 7. The germline V gene has CDR1 MNHNS and CDR2 SASEGT. The CDR3 consists of 14 residues. The CDR3: CASSRGLAGDEQFF. The CDR3 region has the DNA TGTGCCAGCAGTAGGGGACTAGCTGGCGATGAGCAGTTCTTC.

This chain links TRBV19 with TRBJ2-1, with TRBD2 as a possible D gene (6 bases). There are 13 residues in the CDR3. V gave up 7 bases and J gave up 5 bases, with 12 bases separating them. The germline V gene has CDR1 LNHDA and CDR2 SQIVND (reference sequence). The CDR3 spells CASNRDWDNEQFF. The CDR3 DNA follows: TGTGCCAGTAATAGGGACTGGGACAATGAGCAGTTCTTC.

This chain links TRBV29-1 with TRBJ1-2, with D uncertain. Trimming cost V 3 bases and J 1 base, with 6 bases left between them. CDR3 length equals 12 residues. Germline V lookup: CDR1 SQVTM, CDR2 ANQGSEA. The CDR3 region is CSVEDNNYGYTF. Here the CDR3 DNA reads TGCAGCGTTGAGGATAATAACTATGGCTACACCTTC.

This clonotype has ten or more counts. The rearrangement joins TRBV13 to TRBJ1-5; 11 bases fit TRBD1. The V gene's germline CDR1 is PRHDT and CDR2 FYEKMQ (reference sequence). This CDR3 contains 14 residues. V lost 5 bases and J lost 7; bases outside the gene matches: 4. The CDR3 region is CASSMGQGDQPQHF. CDR3 sequence (DNA): TGTGCCAGCAGCATGGGACAGGGGGACCAGCCCCAGCATTTT.

The CDR3 is CASGIDRGRPGELFF. The CDR3 coding sequence is TGTGCCAGCGGAATAGACAGGGGTCGCCCCGGGGAGCTGTTTTTT. The rearrangement uses TRBV27 and TRBJ2-2, with 8 bases that match TRBD1. The CDR3 totals 15 residues. In germline, CDR1 is MNHEY, CDR2 SMNVEV (reference sequence). Unmatched junction bases numbered 11, after V lost 8 bases and J lost 6 bases.

V and J are TRBV15 and TRBJ2-1; 7 bases match TRBD2. The CDR3 covers 15 residues. With V trimmed by 3 bases and J by 5 bases, 7 bases remained unmatched. In germline, CDR1 is LNHNV, CDR2 YYDKDF (reference sequence). The DNA for the CDR3 is TGTGCCACCAGCAGGCCAAGCGGGGCAAACAATGAGCAGTTCTTC. Residues: CATSRPSGANNEQFF. Using reference TRBV15 and TRBJ2-1 for the parts outside the CDR3, the full variable domain is DAMVIQNPRYQVTQFGKPVTLSCSQTLNHNVMYWYQQKSSQAPKLLFHYYDKDFNNEADTPDNFQSRRPNTSFCFLDIRSPGLGDTAMYLCATSRPSGANNEQFFGPGTRLTVL.